A single sample gave rise to the 17 T cell receptor beta chains below, sequenced in a study of blood T cell repertoires in COVID-19. Data came from immunoSEQ multiplex PCR; TCRdb stores just in-frame clones and leaves some out. The table shows over 350,000 clones, with 70% to 90% occurring only once. Sequencing was performed on peripheral blood. Receptors originate from a woman aged 25-40 years with active or convalescent COVID-19.

The V gene is TRBV29-1, the J gene TRBJ1-2; D gene unclear. CDR1 is SQVTM, CDR2 ANQGSEA, per germline. The V end lost 1 base, the J end lost 0 bases, and 15 bases lay between the germline ends. CDR3 size: 16 residues. For the CDR3, the DNA is TGCAGCGTTGAAGTCCACACCCGATCCGCTAACTATGGCTACACCTTC. It translates to CSVEVHTRSANYGYTF.

The chain joins TRBV30 to TRBJ1-3; possibly TRBD1 for D (6 bases). The CDR3 sequence is 15 residues long. Germline V gives CDR1 GTSNPN, CDR2 SVGIG (reference sequence). Trimming cost V 2 bases and J 3 bases, with 14 bases left between them. The CDR3 coding sequence is TGTGCCTGGAGTCTCACAGGGTTAGGTGGAAACACCATATATTTT. This sequence encodes CAWSLTGLGGNTIYF.

This chain joins TRBV19 and TRBJ1-5; 10 nucleotides agree with TRBD1. CDR1 is LNHDA, CDR2 SQIVND, per germline (reference sequence). This CDR3 has 14 amino acids. Germline trimming cut 6 bases from V and 5 bases from J; bases unmatched to any gene: 4. This chain's CDR3 is CASSGDRGDQPQHF. CDR3 bases: TGTGCCAGTAGCGGGGACAGGGGAGATCAGCCCCAGCATTTT.

This chain uses TRBV4-1 with TRBJ2-3; 7 bases line up with TRBD2. J gave up 8 bases and V 3 bases, and 5 bases lay outside the gene matches. Looked up from germline, CDR1 is MGHRA and CDR2 is YSYEKL. This CDR3 is 13 amino acids long. The CDR3 spells CASSHLSGGTQYF. CDR3 sequence (DNA): TGCGCCAGCAGCCACTTATCGGGGGGTACGCAGTATTTT.

The chain carries TRBV5-1 and TRBJ2-1, with TRBD1 matching 10 bases. This CDR3 is 17 amino acids long. The junction had 16 bases not matched to a gene; V was cut back by 3 bases and J by 10 bases. The germline gives CDR1 SGHRS, CDR2 YFSETQ. CDR3 coding DNA: TGCGCCAGCAGCTCCACAACTTCGGGACAGGGGAGAGGGGAGCAGTTCTTC. Its translation: CASSSTTSGQGRGEQFF.

The chain has TRBV7-6 and TRBJ1-1; perhaps TRBD1 as D (5 bases). This CDR3 contains 16 residues. Trimming stripped 0 bases from V and 7 bases from J, with 18 bases between. Looked up from germline, CDR1 is SGHVS and CDR2 is FNYEAQ. CDR3 residues: CASSLAPRDGGVEAFF. The DNA for the CDR3 is TGTGCCAGCAGCTTAGCCCCGCGGGACGGTGGGGTTGAAGCTTTCTTT.

V and J are TRBV19 and TRBJ2-1; 9 bases map to TRBD2. The junction had 4 bases not matched to a gene; V was cut back by 4 bases and J by 0 bases. The CDR3 length is 16 residues. Germline loops: CDR1 LNHDA, CDR2 SQIVND (reference sequence). The CDR3 sequence is CASSTFSGSSYNEQFF. In DNA, the CDR3 is TGTGCCAGTAGTACCTTTAGCGGGAGCTCCTACAATGAGCAGTTCTTC.

The chain carries TRBV11-2 and TRBJ1-5, with D perhaps matching TRBD1 (6 bases). The CDR3 has 16 residues. Germline CDR1 is SGHAT and CDR2 is FQNNGV. The V end was cut by 5 bases, the J end by 0 bases, with 14 bases between. The CDR3 sequence is CASSLGQTYSNQPQHF. For the CDR3, the DNA is TGTGCCAGCAGCCTAGGACAGACCTATAGCAATCAGCCCCAGCATTTT.

The V and J genes are TRBV7-8 and TRBJ2-5, with 10 bases aligning to TRBD1. V was clipped by 1 base and J by 5 bases; unmatched bases: 7. CDR1 and CDR2 (germline): SGHVS, FQNEAQ. This CDR3 region has 16 residues. In nucleotides, the CDR3 is TGTGCCAGCAGCTTAGAGACAGGGGGCCGGGAGGAGACCCAGTACTTC. It codes for CASSLETGGREETQYF.

This chain links TRBV14 with TRBJ2-5; 7 bases are shared with TRBD1. This CDR3 region has 15 residues. The junction had 10 bases not matched to a gene; V was cut back by 5 bases and J by 4 bases. CDR1 is SGHDN and CDR2 is FVKESK in the germline V gene. The CDR3: CASSTRQGRVETQYF. CDR3 bases: TGTGCCAGCAGCACACGACAGGGACGGGTAGAGACCCAGTACTTC.

The chain joins TRBV5-6 to TRBJ1-5, with D unresolved. V lost 4 bases, J lost 2 bases, and 7 bases lay in between. CDR1 and CDR2 (germline): SGHDT, YYEEEE. There are 13 residues in the CDR3. Here the CDR3 reads CASSPGGNQPQHF. The CDR3 bases are TGTGCCAGCAGCCCGGGAGGCAATCAGCCCCAGCATTTT.

The chain joins TRBV18 to TRBJ1-3, with 9 positions matching TRBD1. After removal of 7 bases from V and 7 bases from J, the junction contained 8 bases not matched to a gene. The germline CDR1 and CDR2 sequences are KGHSH and LQKENI. The CDR3 extends over 14 amino acids. CDR3 in amino acids: CASWPGQGKNTIYF. DNA for the CDR3: TGTGCCAGCTGGCCGGGACAGGGAAAGAACACCATATATTTT.

This clone was detected only once. As DNA, the CDR3 is TGTGCCAGCAGCTTACTCAGCTCTGGAAACACCATATATTTT. Encoded protein: CASSLLSSGNTIYF. This sequence joins TRBV11-2 and TRBJ1-3; D gene uncertain. The CDR3 contains 14 residues. The germline CDR1 and CDR2 sequences are SGHAT and FQNNGV. V was shortened by 2 bases and J by 0 bases, with 5 bases between the two germline ends.

The rearrangement joins TRBV9 to TRBJ2-7, with 8 nucleotides matching TRBD1. V lost 2 bases, J lost 0 bases, and 13 bases stayed unmatched. Germline values: CDR1 SGDLS, CDR2 YYNGEE. This CDR3 contains 18 residues. The CDR3 sequence is CASSVSPPPGQDSYEQYF. Here the CDR3 DNA reads TGTGCCAGCAGCGTCAGCCCACCCCCGGGACAGGACTCCTACGAGCAGTACTTC.

V is TRBV25-1 and J is TRBJ1-1; 7 nucleotides agree with TRBD1. The CDR3 sequence is 13 residues long. V trimming: 6 bases; J trimming: 1 base; junction bases outside the gene matches: 2. The germline gives CDR1 MGHDK, CDR2 SYGVNS. This CDR3 is CASRRQGNTEAFF. Written as DNA, the CDR3 is TGTGCCAGCAGAAGACAGGGGAACACTGAAGCTTTCTTT.

CDR3 amino acids: CASSLGSSTEAFF. The CDR3 DNA follows: TGTGCCAGCAGCTTAGGGAGTTCCACTGAAGCTTTCTTT. The rearrangement joins TRBV5-4 to TRBJ1-1; no firm D call. Germline values: CDR1 SGHNT, CDR2 YYREEE (reference sequence). V dropped 2 bases and J dropped 4 bases, with 9 bases sitting between them. The CDR3 loop spans 13 amino acids.

This clone appeared a single time. CDR3 in amino acids: CAISESLRPRGYTEAFF. The CDR3 DNA reads as TGTGCCATCAGTGAGTCTTTACGACCCCGGGGATACACTGAAGCTTTCTTT. The chain has TRBV10-3 and TRBJ1-1; D uncertain. This CDR3 spans 17 amino acids. CDR1 and CDR2 (germline): ENHRY, SYGVKD. V lost 0 bases and J 3 bases, leaving 17 bases between the germline ends.